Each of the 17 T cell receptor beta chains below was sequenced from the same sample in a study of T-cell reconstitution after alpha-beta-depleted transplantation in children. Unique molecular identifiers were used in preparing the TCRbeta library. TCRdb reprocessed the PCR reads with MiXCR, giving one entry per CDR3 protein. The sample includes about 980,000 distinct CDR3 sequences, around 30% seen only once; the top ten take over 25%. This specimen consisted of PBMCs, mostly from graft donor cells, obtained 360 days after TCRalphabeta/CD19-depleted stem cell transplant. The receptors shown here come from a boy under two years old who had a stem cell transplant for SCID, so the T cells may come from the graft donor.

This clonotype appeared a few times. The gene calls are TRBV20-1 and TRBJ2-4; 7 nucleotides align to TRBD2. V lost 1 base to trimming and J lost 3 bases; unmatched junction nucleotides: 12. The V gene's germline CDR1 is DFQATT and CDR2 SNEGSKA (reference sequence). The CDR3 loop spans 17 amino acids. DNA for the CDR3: TGCAGTGCTAGAGTTCGTACGCGGGGGTTGGTCAAAAACATTCAGTACTTC. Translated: CSARVRTRGLVKNIQYF.

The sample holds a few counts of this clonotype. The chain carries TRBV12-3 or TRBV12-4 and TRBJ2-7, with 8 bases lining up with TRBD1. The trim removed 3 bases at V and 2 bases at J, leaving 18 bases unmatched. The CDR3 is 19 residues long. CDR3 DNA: TGTGCCAGCAGTTTTGCTAAGGTTATTGGGACAGGTTTAGCCTACGAGCAGTACTTC. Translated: CASSFAKVIGTGLAYEQYF.

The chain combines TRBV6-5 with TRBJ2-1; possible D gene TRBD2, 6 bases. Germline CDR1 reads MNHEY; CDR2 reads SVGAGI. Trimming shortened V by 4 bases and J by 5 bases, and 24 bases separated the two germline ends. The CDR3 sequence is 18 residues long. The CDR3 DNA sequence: TGTGCCAGCAGTTTTGCCCCCCCCCGGGCCGCGGGGAACAATGAGCAGTTCTTC. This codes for CASSFAPPRAAGNNEQFF.

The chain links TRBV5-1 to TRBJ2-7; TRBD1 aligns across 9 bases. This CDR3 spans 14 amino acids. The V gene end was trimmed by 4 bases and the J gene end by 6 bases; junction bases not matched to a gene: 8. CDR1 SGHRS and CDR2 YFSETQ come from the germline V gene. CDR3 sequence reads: CASSLTGTGTEQYF. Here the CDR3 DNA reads TGCGCCAGCAGCCTGACCGGGACAGGGACCGAGCAGTACTTC.

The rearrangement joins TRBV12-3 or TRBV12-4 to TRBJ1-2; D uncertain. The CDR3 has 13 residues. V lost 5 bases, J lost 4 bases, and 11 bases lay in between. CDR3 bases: TGTGCCAGCAGTCAGGAATTTAGCTATGGCTACACCTTC. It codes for CASSQEFSYGYTF.

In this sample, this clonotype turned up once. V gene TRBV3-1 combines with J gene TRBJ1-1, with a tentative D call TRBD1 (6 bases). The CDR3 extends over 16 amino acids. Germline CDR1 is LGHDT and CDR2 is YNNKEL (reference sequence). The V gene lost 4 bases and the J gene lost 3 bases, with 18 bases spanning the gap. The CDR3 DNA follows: TGTGCCAGCAGCCTTTTGGGGAGGGGGTCGGACACTGAAGCTTTCTTT. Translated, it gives CASSLLGRGSDTEAFF.

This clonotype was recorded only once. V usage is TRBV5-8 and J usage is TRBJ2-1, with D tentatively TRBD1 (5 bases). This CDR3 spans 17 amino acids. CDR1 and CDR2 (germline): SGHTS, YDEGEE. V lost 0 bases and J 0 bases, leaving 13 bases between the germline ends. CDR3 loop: CASSLARAVSSYNEQFF. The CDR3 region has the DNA TGTGCCAGCAGCTTGGCCAGGGCTGTTAGCTCCTACAATGAGCAGTTCTTC.

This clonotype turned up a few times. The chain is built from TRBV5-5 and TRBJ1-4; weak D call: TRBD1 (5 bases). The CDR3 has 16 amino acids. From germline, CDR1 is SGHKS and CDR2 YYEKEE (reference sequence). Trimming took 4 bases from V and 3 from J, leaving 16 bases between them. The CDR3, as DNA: TGTGCCAGCAGCCACGGGACCATTCGATCTAATGAAAAACTGTTTTTT. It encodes CASSHGTIRSNEKLFF.

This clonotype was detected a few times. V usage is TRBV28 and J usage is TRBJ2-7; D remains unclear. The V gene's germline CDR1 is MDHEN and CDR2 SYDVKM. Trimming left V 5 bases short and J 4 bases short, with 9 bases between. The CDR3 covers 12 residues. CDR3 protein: CASSRLVYEQYF. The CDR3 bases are TGTGCCAGCAGTCGTTTAGTTTACGAGCAGTACTTC.

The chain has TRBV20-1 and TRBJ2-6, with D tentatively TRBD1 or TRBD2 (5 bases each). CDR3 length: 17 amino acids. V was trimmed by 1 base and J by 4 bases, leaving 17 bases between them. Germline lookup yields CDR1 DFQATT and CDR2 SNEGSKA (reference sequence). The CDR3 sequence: CSARGGPNARGANVLTF. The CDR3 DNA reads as TGCAGTGCTAGAGGGGGACCGAACGCCAGGGGGGCCAACGTCCTGACTTTC.

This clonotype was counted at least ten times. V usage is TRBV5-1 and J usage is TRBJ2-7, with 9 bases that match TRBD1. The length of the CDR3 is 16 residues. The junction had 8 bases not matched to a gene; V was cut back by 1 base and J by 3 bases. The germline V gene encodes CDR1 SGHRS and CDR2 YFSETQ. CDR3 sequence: CASSLSSGTGFYEQYF. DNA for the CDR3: TGCGCCAGCAGCTTGAGTTCCGGGACAGGGTTCTACGAGCAGTACTTC.

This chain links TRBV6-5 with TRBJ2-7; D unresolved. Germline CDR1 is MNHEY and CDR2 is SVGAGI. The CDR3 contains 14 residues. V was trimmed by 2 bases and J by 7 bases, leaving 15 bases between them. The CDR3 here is CASSYDGPAREQYF. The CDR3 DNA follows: TGTGCCAGCAGTTACGATGGGCCTGCTAGGGAGCAGTACTTC.

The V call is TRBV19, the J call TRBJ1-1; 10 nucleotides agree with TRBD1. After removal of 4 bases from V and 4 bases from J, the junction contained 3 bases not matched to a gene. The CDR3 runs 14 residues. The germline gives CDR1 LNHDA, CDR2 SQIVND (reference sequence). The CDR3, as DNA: TGTGCCAGTAGTACTCGACAGGGGGCCACTGAAGCTTTCTTT. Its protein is CASSTRQGATEAFF.

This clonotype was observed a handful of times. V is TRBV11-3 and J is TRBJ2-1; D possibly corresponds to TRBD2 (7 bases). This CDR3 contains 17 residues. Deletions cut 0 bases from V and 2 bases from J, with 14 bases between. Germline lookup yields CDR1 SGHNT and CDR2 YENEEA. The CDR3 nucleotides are TGTGCCAGCAGCTTAGATCAGTGGCGGGGGCCCTACAATGAGCAGTTCTTC. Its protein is CASSLDQWRGPYNEQFF. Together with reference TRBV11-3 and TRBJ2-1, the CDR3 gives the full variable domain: EAGVVQSPRYKIIEKKQPVAFWCNPISGHNTLYWYLQNLGQGPELLIRYENEEAVDDSQLPKDRFSAERLKGVDSTLKIQPAELGDSAVYLCASSLDQWRGPYNEQFFGPGTRLTVL.

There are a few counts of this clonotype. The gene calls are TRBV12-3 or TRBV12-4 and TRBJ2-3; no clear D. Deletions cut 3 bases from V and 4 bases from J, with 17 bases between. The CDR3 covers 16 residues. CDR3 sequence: CASSFSLSPGADTQYF. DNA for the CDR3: TGTGCCAGCAGTTTCTCCCTTTCCCCTGGCGCAGATACGCAGTATTTT.

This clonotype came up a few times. CDR3 sequence: CASRPDRRNTEAFF. In DNA form, the CDR3 reads TGTGCCAGCAGGCCGGACAGGAGGAACACTGAAGCTTTCTTT. The V gene is TRBV6-1, the J gene TRBJ1-1, with 7 positions matching TRBD1. The CDR3 sequence is 14 residues long. The V gene's germline CDR1 is MNHNS and CDR2 SASEGT. V was clipped by 6 bases and J by 1 base; unmatched bases: 5.

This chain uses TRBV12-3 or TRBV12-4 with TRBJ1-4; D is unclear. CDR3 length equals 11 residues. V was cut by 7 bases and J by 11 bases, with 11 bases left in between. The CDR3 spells CASTEGWKLFF. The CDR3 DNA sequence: TGTGCCAGCACTGAAGGGTGGAAACTGTTTTTT.